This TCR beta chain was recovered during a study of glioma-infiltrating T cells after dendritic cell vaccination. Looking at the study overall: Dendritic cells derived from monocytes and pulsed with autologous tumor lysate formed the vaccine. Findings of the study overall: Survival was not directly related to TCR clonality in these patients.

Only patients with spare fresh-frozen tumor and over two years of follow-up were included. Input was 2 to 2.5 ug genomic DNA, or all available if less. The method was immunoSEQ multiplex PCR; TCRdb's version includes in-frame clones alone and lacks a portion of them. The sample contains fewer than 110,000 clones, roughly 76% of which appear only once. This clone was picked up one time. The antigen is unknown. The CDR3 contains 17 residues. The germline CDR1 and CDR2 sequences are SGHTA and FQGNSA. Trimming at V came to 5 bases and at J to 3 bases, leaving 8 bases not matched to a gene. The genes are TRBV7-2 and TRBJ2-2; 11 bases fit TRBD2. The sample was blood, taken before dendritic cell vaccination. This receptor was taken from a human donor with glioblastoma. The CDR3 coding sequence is TGTGCCAGCAGCCCAGATCTAGCGGGGGGTTACACCGGGGAGCTGTTTTTT. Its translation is CASSPDLAGGYTGELFF.